This entry features one T cell receptor (beta chain) sequence. In the authors' methods: Amplifying reference gene primers gave estimates of nucleated cell counts. Data came from immunoSEQ multiplex PCR; TCRdb stores just in-frame clones and leaves some out. Clone size and V and J calls were adopted from that table, with D and trimming inferred from the DNA. The sample holds some 190,000 clones, under 90% seen once. These data come from a study of blood T cell repertoires in COVID-19. Study details: Whether acute or convalescent, the COVID-19 samples came from the United States, Italy and Spain. Sample material is recorded as cDNA or gDNA derived from T cells, B-cell-depleted T cells, or PBMCs.

From germline, CDR1 is SGHTA and CDR2 FQGNSA. After removal of 1 base from V and 7 bases from J, the junction contained 4 bases not matched to a gene. The CDR3 covers 15 residues. The source material was peripheral blood. The chain carries TRBV7-2 and TRBJ1-6; 7 bases are a match to TRBD1. This TCR was recovered from a human donor in a cohort sampled during active COVID-19. The CDR3 DNA is TGTGCCAGCAGCTTAGGACAGGGAAGGAATTCACCCCTCCACTTT. Residues: CASSLGQGRNSPLHF.